This TCR beta chain was obtained from a study of monozygotic twins with inflammatory bowel disease. Through template switching, UMIs that included a 6-nucleotide sample barcode were added. TCRalpha and TCRbeta cDNA went through nested PCRs of approximately 16 and 10 cycles, two in total. TCRdb reanalyzed the 5' RACE reads and collapses them to one entry per CDR3 protein, without DNA. The sample holds approximately 420,000 distinct CDR3 sequences. Note on this clonotype: Its antigen is still unknown.

Study-wide points: Especially with disease activity, IBD patients shared fewer clonotypes with others than healthy twins did.

Germline V gene sequence: CDR1 DFQATT, CDR2 SNEGSKA (reference sequence). The length of the CDR3 is 14 residues. V gene TRBV20-1 combines with J gene TRBJ2-5; TCRdb proposes TRBD1, but this gene call is untestable without DNA. This clonotype originated in a human donor with ulcerative colitis or Crohn's disease, or a healthy co-twin of an affected twin (not recorded which). Sequenced: blood. The CDR3 reads CSALTPGGAETQYF.